The 27 T cell receptor beta chains reported below all come from one sample, sequenced in a study of T cell responses to AZD1222 COVID-19 vaccine. Data came from immunoSEQ multiplex PCR; TCRdb stores just in-frame clones and leaves some out. The sample lists about 140,000 clones, about 92% occurring once. This specimen consisted of peripheral blood, obtained 28 days after the second AZD1222 dose. The receptors derive from an adult who received the AZD1222 COVID-19 vaccine.

The chain recombines TRBV12-3 or TRBV12-4 with TRBJ2-3; D possibly corresponds to TRBD2 (5 bases). V was clipped by 3 bases and J by 1 base, with 5 bases between them. This CDR3 is 13 amino acids long. Written as DNA, the CDR3 is TGTGCCAGCAGTTTGAGGGGCACAGATACGCAGTATTTT. Translating it yields CASSLRGTDTQYF.

This clone was picked up a small number of times. V usage is TRBV5-1 and J usage is TRBJ1-4; D ambiguous. Trimming took off 6 bases at V and 0 bases at J, with 9 bases between the two ends. Looked up from germline, CDR1 is SGHRS and CDR2 is YFSETQ. This CDR3 spans 14 amino acids. The CDR3 DNA is TGCGCCAGCAAGCCAGCTTCAACTAATGAAAAACTGTTTTTT. This encodes CASKPASTNEKLFF.

This rearrangement joins TRBV5-1 to TRBJ1-4; TRBD1 aligns across 8 bases. From germline, CDR1 is SGHRS and CDR2 YFSETQ. The CDR3 is 14 residues long. V shed 3 bases, J shed 8 bases, and the junction held 6 bases outside the gene matches. For the CDR3, the DNA is TGCGCCAGCAGCTCGGACAGGGTTGAAGAAAAACTGTTTTTT. Encoded protein: CASSSDRVEEKLFF.

The V gene is TRBV9, the J gene TRBJ2-3; TRBD2 matches at 11 bases. CDR1 is SGDLS, CDR2 YYNGEE, per germline. J lost 3 bases, V lost 0 bases, and 6 bases had no gene match. The CDR3 covers 17 residues. DNA for the CDR3: TGTGCCAGCAGCGTAGCCGCTAGCGGGAGGATAACAGATACGCAGTATTTT. It specifies CASSVAASGRITDTQYF.

The CDR3 here is CASSPLETNEKLFF. The CDR3 DNA reads as TGCGCCAGCAGCCCCCTGGAGACTAATGAAAAACTGTTTTTT. This chain links TRBV5-1 with TRBJ1-4; D is undetermined. Trimming removed 4 bases from V and 2 bases from J, with 9 bases in between. Germline values: CDR1 SGHRS, CDR2 YFSETQ. The CDR3 has 14 residues. Complete variable domain (other parts from reference TRBV5-1 and TRBJ1-4): KAGVTQTPRYLIKTRGQQVTLSCSPISGHRSVSWYQQTPGQGLQFLFEYFSETQRNKGNFPGRFSGRQFSNSRSEMNVSTLELGDSALYLCASSPLETNEKLFFGSGTQLSVL.

This sequence joins TRBV11-3 and TRBJ2-3; 7 nucleotides agree with TRBD2. This CDR3 region has 16 residues. The V segment lost 0 bases and the J segment 1 base; nucleotides outside the gene matches: 4. The V gene's germline CDR1 is SGHNT and CDR2 YENEEA. CDR3 sequence reads: CASSLELSGGTDTQYF. The CDR3 nucleotides read TGTGCCAGCAGCTTAGAACTCAGCGGGGGCACAGATACGCAGTATTTT.

The genes are TRBV11-3 and TRBJ1-2, with 10 nucleotides matching TRBD1. This CDR3 region has 15 residues. The germline CDR1 and CDR2 sequences are SGHNT and YENEEA. J was trimmed by 5 bases and V by 4 bases; bases with no gene match: 7. This chain's CDR3 is CASSSYGTGEYGYTF. The CDR3 DNA reads as TGTGCCAGCAGCTCCTACGGGACAGGGGAATATGGCTACACCTTC.

In this sample, this clone turned up a few times. This chain connects TRBV28 to TRBJ1-5; TRBD1 agrees at 7 bases. After removal of 7 bases from V and 0 bases from J, the junction contained 9 bases not matched to a gene. Germline V gene data show CDR1 as MDHEN and CDR2 as SYDVKM. The CDR3 spans 16 residues. The CDR3 DNA sequence: TGTGCCAGCAAGGAGAACAGGGGTGATAGCAATCAGCCCCAGCATTTT. It yields the protein CASKENRGDSNQPQHF.

This clone was seen a handful of times. The chain links TRBV4-2 to TRBJ2-1, with D perhaps matching TRBD2 (6 bases). The germline V gene encodes CDR1 LGHNA and CDR2 YNFKEQ. Trimming removed 0 bases from V and 4 bases from J, with 13 bases in between. The CDR3 loop spans 16 amino acids. For the CDR3, the DNA is TGTGCCAGCAGCCAAGATCTTCTAGCGAGGTACAATGAGCAGTTCTTC. This translates into CASSQDLLARYNEQFF.

This rearrangement joins TRBV30 to TRBJ2-7; TRBD2 aligns across 9 bases. The germline V gene encodes CDR1 GTSNPN and CDR2 SVGIG (reference sequence). This CDR3 region has 17 residues. V shed 0 bases, J shed 2 bases, and the junction held 11 bases outside the gene matches. CDR3 DNA: TGTGCCTGGAGTGTACTGTTGACTAGCGGATCCCCCTACGAGCAGTACTTC. This codes for CAWSVLLTSGSPYEQYF.

The V call is TRBV18, the J call TRBJ1-5, with TRBD1 as a possible D gene (5 bases). This CDR3 region has 18 residues. Per the germline V gene, CDR1 is KGHSH and CDR2 is LQKENI. V gave up 1 base and J gave up 0 bases, with 16 bases separating them. CDR3 loop: CASSPRTTGDYSNQPQHF. The CDR3 DNA follows: TGTGCCAGCTCACCACGTACCACAGGAGACTATAGCAATCAGCCCCAGCATTTT.

The chain has TRBV7-9 and TRBJ2-3; D is undetermined. The germline gives CDR1 SEHNR, CDR2 FQNEAQ (reference sequence). V dropped 7 bases and J dropped 3 bases, with 8 bases sitting between them. This CDR3 comprises 12 residues. CDR3 region: CASIVLTDTQYF. The CDR3 nucleotides are TGTGCCAGCATCGTACTAACAGATACGCAGTATTTT.

The chain couples TRBV7-9 to TRBJ1-1, with a weak D call TRBD1 (5 bases). The V gene's germline CDR1 is SEHNR and CDR2 FQNEAQ (reference sequence). V lost 1 base and J lost 2, with 17 bases in between. This CDR3 has 17 amino acids. The CDR3 DNA sequence: TGTGCCAGCAGCTTAGTGTCAGCGTGGGGGGGTAACACTGAAGCTTTCTTT. This gives the protein CASSLVSAWGGNTEAFF.

The rearrangement joins TRBV14 to TRBJ1-2; 7 bases match TRBD1. After removal of 3 bases from V and 6 bases from J, the junction contained 10 bases not matched to a gene. Germline V gene sequence: CDR1 SGHDN, CDR2 FVKESK. CDR3 length: 15 residues. CDR3 DNA: TGTGCCAGCAGCCAGAACAGGGGTGGTAGAGATGGCTACACCTTC. This codes for CASSQNRGGRDGYTF.

Only a few counts were recorded for this clone. V and J are TRBV7-2 and TRBJ2-7; no definite D call. This CDR3 has 14 amino acids. Trimming took 1 base from V and 3 from J, leaving 10 bases between them. The germline CDR1 and CDR2 sequences are SGHTA and FQGNSA. The CDR3 coding sequence is TGTGCCAGCAGCTTAGGAGGCACGCTCTACGAGCAGTACTTC. Translation gives CASSLGGTLYEQYF.

This chain joins TRBV30 and TRBJ1-1; D remains unclear. Germline assignment: CDR1 GTSNPN and CDR2 SVGIG (reference sequence). Trimming took 1 base from V and 7 from J, leaving 7 bases between them. The length of the CDR3 is 11 residues. In DNA, the CDR3 is TGTGCCTGGAGTGGGGGTATTGAAGCTTTCTTT. Its translation is CAWSGGIEAFF.

This rearrangement joins TRBV19 to TRBJ2-7; 10 bases are a match to TRBD1. CDR1 is LNHDA, CDR2 SQIVND, per germline (reference sequence). V shed 4 bases, J shed 0 bases, and the junction held 3 bases outside the gene matches. This CDR3 has 15 residues. CDR3 nucleotides: TGTGCCAGTAGTACCGGGACAGGGGCCTCCTACGAGCAGTACTTC. Residues: CASSTGTGASYEQYF.

The chain recombines TRBV2 with TRBJ1-6; D is ambiguous. The germline gives CDR1 SNHLY, CDR2 FYNNEI. Trimming stripped 6 bases from V and 5 bases from J, with 11 bases between. There are 14 residues in the CDR3. The CDR3, as DNA: TGTGCCAGCAGGCCCGTCGGAGATAATTCACCCCTCCACTTT. It specifies CASRPVGDNSPLHF.

This rearrangement joins TRBV9 to TRBJ1-2; a weak D match, TRBD1 (6 bases). This CDR3 has 14 amino acids. Germline loops: CDR1 SGDLS, CDR2 YYNGEE. V was shortened by 3 bases and J by 5 bases, with 14 bases between the two germline ends. The CDR3 nucleotides are TGTGCCAGCAGCGCCGGGGGGCGCAGATATGGCTACACCTTC. As protein: CASSAGGRRYGYTF.

The chain links TRBV15 to TRBJ1-3; no clear D gene. Trimming left V 5 bases short and J 0 bases short, with 8 bases between. This CDR3 spans 14 amino acids. Germline values: CDR1 LNHNV, CDR2 YYDKDF (reference sequence). The CDR3 reads CATSPRFSGNTIYF. As DNA, the CDR3 is TGTGCCACCAGCCCGAGGTTCTCTGGAAACACCATATATTTT.

The V call is TRBV24-1, the J call TRBJ1-5; 7 bases match TRBD1. The CDR3 length is 16 residues. Germline V lookup: CDR1 KGHDR, CDR2 SFDVKD. V shed 4 bases, J shed 3 bases, and the junction held 8 bases outside the gene matches. CDR3 DNA sequence: TGTGCCACCAGTGACCCACAGACAGGGCCCAATCAGCCCCAGCATTTT. As protein: CATSDPQTGPNQPQHF.

V gene TRBV7-8 combines with J gene TRBJ2-6; D call uncertain. The germline CDR1 and CDR2 sequences are SGHVS and FQNEAQ. This CDR3 spans 16 amino acids. Deletions cut 1 base from V and 4 bases from J, with 11 bases between. The DNA for the CDR3 is TGTGCCAGCAGCTTAGTCTGGGGTAACGGGGCCAACGTCCTGACTTTC. This gives the protein CASSLVWGNGANVLTF.

This clone was seen a few times. The CDR3, as DNA: TGTGCCAGCAGTTCTCTCCCGGGACAGGGGGCGTATGGCTACACCTTC. Its translation is CASSSLPGQGAYGYTF. The chain joins TRBV6-2 or TRBV6-3 to TRBJ1-2; 12 bases align to TRBD1. CDR1 is MNHEY, CDR2 SVGEGT, per germline. The CDR3 extends over 16 amino acids. The ends lost 4 bases at V and 5 bases at J; junction bases unmatched: 8.

DNA for the CDR3: TGTGCCAGCAGCAACCAGCGGGAGCGTTCCTACAATGAGCAGTTCTTC. Translating gives CASSNQRERSYNEQFF. J is TRBJ2-1 and V is TRBV9, with 8 positions matching TRBD2. The CDR3 contains 16 residues. The V and J ends lost 4 bases and 1 base, in that order; junction bases with no gene match: 7. Germline V CDR1 and CDR2: SGDLS, YYNGEE.

The rearrangement links TRBV19 to TRBJ2-5; D call uncertain. The CDR3 is 14 residues long. The V end was cut by 5 bases, the J end by 5 bases, with 15 bases between. Germline V gene sequence: CDR1 LNHDA, CDR2 SQIVND (reference sequence). This CDR3 reads CASSVSPGSETQYF. For the CDR3, the DNA is TGTGCCAGTAGTGTATCGCCAGGATCGGAGACCCAGTACTTC.

The chain employs TRBV14 and TRBJ2-1; D is perhaps TRBD1 (6 bases). This CDR3 comprises 12 residues. In germline, CDR1 is SGHDN, CDR2 FVKESK. Trimming removed 4 bases from V and 8 bases from J, with 9 bases in between. The CDR3 sequence is CASSRAGDEQFF. The CDR3 coding sequence is TGTGCCAGCAGCCGGGCAGGGGATGAGCAGTTCTTC.

V usage is TRBV25-1 and J usage is TRBJ1-3; D gene ambiguous. The CDR3 is 14 amino acids. Between the trimmed V and J ends, which lost 7 bases and 0 bases, there was a span of 10 bases. Germline V lookup: CDR1 MGHDK, CDR2 SYGVNS. The CDR3 DNA is TGTGCCAGCACACAATCGAGCTCTGGAAACACCATATATTTT. Amino acid sequence: CASTQSSSGNTIYF.